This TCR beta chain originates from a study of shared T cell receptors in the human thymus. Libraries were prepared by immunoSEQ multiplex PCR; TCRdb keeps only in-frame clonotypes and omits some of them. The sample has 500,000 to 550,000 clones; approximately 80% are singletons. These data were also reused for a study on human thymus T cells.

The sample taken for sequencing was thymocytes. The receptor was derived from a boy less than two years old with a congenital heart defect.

The CDR3 coding sequence is TGTGCCAGCTCACCACCGACGGGGGGCAGGGATGGCTACACCTTC. Protein sequence: CASSPPTGGRDGYTF. The V and J genes are TRBV18 and TRBJ1-2; D possibly corresponds to TRBD1 (6 bases). Trimming cost V 0 bases and J 6 bases, with 14 bases left between them. Germline V gives CDR1 KGHSH, CDR2 LQKENI. The CDR3 spans 15 residues. Looking up the rest from reference TRBV18 and TRBJ1-2 gives the full variable domain: NAGVMQNPRHLVRRRGQEARLRCSPMKGHSHVYWYRQLPEEGLKFMVYLQKENIIDESGMPKERFSAEFPKEGPSILRIQQVVRGDSAAYFCASSPPTGGRDGYTFGSGTRLTVV.